This TCR beta chain was found in a study of T-cell memory formation after mild COVID-19 (dated by TCRdb to the early 2020s). Some background on the complete study: TCR sequence clusters from the two donors were found to be largely donor specific. In a couple of donors, T-cell clones that expanded and contracted after mild COVID-19 were tracked by sequencing TCRalpha and TCRbeta repertoires over time. Two young, previously healthy adult volunteers made up the cohort, one male and one female.

General study outcomes and caveats: Balanced CD4/CD8 phenotypes were observed for clones contracting from day 15 to 85, whereas a bias towards CD4+ was observed for a second wave of clones expanding from day 15 to 37. Contracting CD4+ clones appeared mostly in the CM and EM memory subsets, whereas CD8+ clones were enriched in EMRA. The study included only a couple of mild cases, and larger cohorts that include severe cases with pre-infection samples were judged to be necessary. Some responding clones were found in pre-infection memory, which suggests that pre-existing cross-reactive memory T cells took part in the SARS-CoV-2 response. SARS-CoV-2 specificity was not confirmed for the second-wave clones peaking on day 37.

The sequencer listed for this sample is Illumina NovaSeq 6000. Using 5'RACE with constant-segment primers, TCRalpha and TCRbeta cDNA libraries were constructed, with sample barcodes and unique molecular identifiers added in the process. Trizol reagent was used to extract RNA from every sample. The libraries were amplified in two PCR steps, and the second step added a second sample barcode and Illumina TruSeq adapters. Sequencing of the libraries was done on an Illumina NovaSeq, producing 2 x 150 bp paired-end reads. The paper's processing steps were these. The reads were demultiplexed and collapsed into UMI-guided consensus sequences using migec v1.2.7. Using mixcr v2.1.11, UMI consensuses were aligned to TRA and TRB V and J templates and then assembled into clonotypes. A clonotype was counted as expanded or contracted only when both edgeR and NoisET called the clonotype significant, with the noise models trained on biological replicates. For edgeR calls, the cutoffs were a false discovery rate-adjusted p below 0.01 and a log2 fold-change threshold of 1. PCA with hierarchical clustering of max-normalized trajectories of the 1000 most abundant clonotypes was used as exploratory dynamics analysis. Separately sequenced CD4+ and CD8+ repertoires were used to assign the CD4 or CD8 phenotype of responding clones. The public reads were run again by TCRdb, first through fastp at Q25 and then through MiXCR, and only productive beta chains were kept. Every entry covers one CDR3 protein and lists the most common genes and DNA from its rows. TCRdb's processing, not the authors' own work, is the source of the V and J calls. The sample yields 70,000 to 95,000 distinct CDR3 sequences; 9.5% to 15% were counted once. Jointly, the top ten make up around two fifths of the sample.

In regard to this clonotype: This clone's antigen is unknown. No much larger clonotype is one base removed from it; base qualities were not supplied.

V is clipped by 7 bases and J by 0 bases, and the sequence between their germline boundaries is 10 bases long. The germline V gene specifies SGHNT as CDR1 and YENEEA as CDR2. The CDR3 spans 13 residues, from the cysteine through the phenylalanine. Only the CDR3 part of the read is kept: 39 bases, read in frame from the first base. Ficoll-Paque density gradient centrifugation was the method used to isolate PBMCs. Material for sequencing was PBMCs or a T cell subset sorted from them (not recorded which). The receptor was isolated from a man between 18 and 29 years old who had mild COVID-19 (a few samples of this study predate the infection). The sample titles of this study are shuffled in the database, so cell type and time point are left out; the donor was told from shared clones. The V gene is TRBV11-3 and the J gene is TRBJ2-7; the D region possibly corresponds to TRBD1 (6 bases align). The nucleotide sequence is TGTGCCAGCAACGGACAGAGCTCCTACGAGCAGTACTTC. It is translated as CASNGQSSYEQYF.